These 18 T cell receptor beta chains came from one sample sequenced in a study of cytomegalovirus exposure and HLA in healthy donors (dated by TCRdb to the late 2010s). The library was made by the immunoSEQ multiplex PCR assay. A mixture of 60 forward primers for TCR Vbeta segments and 13 reverse primers for TCR Jbeta segments was used in the multiplex PCR. TCRdb's version of the immuneACCESS table is confined to in-frame rearrangements and falls short of the full clone set. An unresolved V gene accounts for under half of the shortfall where checked; the remainder is of unknown origin. Here the sample has about 130,000 clones; roughly 9.7% occur a single time. The ten biggest clones cover 1.5% to 2% of the sample. Sequencing input: PBMCs. These receptors were taken from a man aged 45-65 years in good health and CMV-seronegative.

The chain recombines TRBV19 with TRBJ2-5; D unclear. Germline loops: CDR1 LNHDA, CDR2 SQIVND (reference sequence). This CDR3 comprises 13 residues. V lost 3 bases and J lost 4, with 9 bases in between. CDR3 DNA: TGTGCCAGTAGTATCTCACAGATAGAGACCCAGTACTTC. It yields the protein CASSISQIETQYF. The entire variable domain, with the rest obtained from reference TRBV19 and TRBJ2-5, is as follows: DGGITQSPKYLFRKEGQNVTLSCEQNLNHDAMYWYRQDPGQGLRLIYYSQIVNDFQKGDIAEGYSVSREKKESFPLTVTSAQKNPTAFYLCASSISQIETQYFGPGTRLLVL.

This clone was seen a handful of times. The chain employs TRBV10-3 and TRBJ2-1; tentatively, D is TRBD1 (6 bases). The CDR3 length is 17 residues. Germline values: CDR1 ENHRY, CDR2 SYGVKD. V lost 0 bases and J lost 3, with 15 bases in between. CDR3 protein: CAISESPIGTSYNEQFF. CDR3 coding DNA: TGTGCCATCAGTGAGTCCCCTATAGGGACAAGCTACAATGAGCAGTTCTTC.

The chain couples TRBV5-1 to TRBJ2-7, with 7 bases aligning to TRBD1. The V gene's germline CDR1 is SGHRS and CDR2 YFSETQ. This CDR3 has 15 residues. V trimming: 1 base; J trimming: 5 bases; junction bases outside the gene matches: 9. The CDR3 loop is CASSLKTGTLHEQYF. The CDR3 nucleotides are TGCGCCAGCAGCTTGAAGACAGGGACCCTCCACGAGCAGTACTTC.

Only a few counts were recorded for this clone. The genes are TRBV5-1 and TRBJ1-4; 7 bases match TRBD1. The CDR3 consists of 16 residues. V lost 4 bases, J lost 3 bases, and 9 bases stayed unmatched. The germline V gene has CDR1 SGHRS and CDR2 YFSETQ. CDR3 protein: CASSPEGAPANEKLFF. The DNA of the CDR3 is TGCGCCAGCAGCCCCGAGGGGGCCCCTGCTAATGAAAAACTGTTTTTT.

The V gene is TRBV6-5, the J gene TRBJ1-1, with 7 nucleotides matching TRBD1. Losses at the gene ends were 0 bases for V and 4 bases for J; bases not matched to a gene: 2. The CDR3 loop spans 14 amino acids. The germline V gene has CDR1 MNHEY and CDR2 SVGAGI. CDR3 DNA: TGTGCCAGCAGTTACTCGAGGGGGCGCACTGAAGCTTTCTTT. This translates into CASSYSRGRTEAFF.

This clone was counted a single time. At one end, the junction sequence differs from germline, possibly due to a read error. This chain connects TRBV7-2 to TRBJ2-7; TRBD1 matches at 9 bases. CDR1 and CDR2 from the germline V gene are SGHTA and FQGNSA. The CDR3 is made up of 18 amino acids. CDR3: CASSLAQTGGPLGRAQSF. The CDR3 bases are TGTGCCAGCAGCTTAGCTCAAACAGGGGGCCCGCTGGGGCGTGCGCAGAGTTTC.

Only a few counts were recorded for this clone. The chain uses TRBV29-1 and TRBJ2-5, with D hard to call. This CDR3 spans 15 amino acids. V was trimmed by 5 bases and J by 5 bases, leaving 21 bases between them. Germline V gene data show CDR1 as SQVTM and CDR2 as ANQGSEA. The CDR3 sequence is CSVFSETPGYETQYF. The CDR3 region has the DNA TGCAGCGTTTTCTCCGAGACACCCGGATACGAGACCCAGTACTTC. Variable domain in full (rest from reference TRBV29-1 and TRBJ2-5): SAVISQKPSRDICQRGTSLTIQCQVDSQVTMMFWYRQQPGQSLTLIATANQGSEATYESGFVIDKFPISRPNLTFSTLTVSNMSPEDSSIYLCSVFSETPGYETQYFGPGTRLLVL.

This chain connects TRBV11-2 to TRBJ2-5; a weak D match, TRBD2 (6 bases). The CDR3 totals 15 residues. The V end lost 0 bases, the J end lost 4 bases, and 12 bases lay between the germline ends. Germline values: CDR1 SGHAT, CDR2 FQNNGV. The CDR3 protein is CASSLDGVAVETQYF. CDR3 in DNA: TGTGCCAGCAGCTTAGATGGAGTAGCGGTAGAGACCCAGTACTTC.

The rearrangement joins TRBV6-1 to TRBJ1-1; D might be TRBD1 (6 bases). V was shortened by 6 bases and J by 6 bases, with 14 bases between the two germline ends. There are 13 residues in the CDR3. The germline gives CDR1 MNHNS, CDR2 SASEGT. The CDR3 sequence: CASSNHEGAEAFF. The CDR3 DNA sequence: TGTGCCAGCAGCAATCACGAGGGGGCTGAAGCTTTCTTT.

The chain joins TRBV6-6 to TRBJ2-7; possibly TRBD2 for D (5 bases). Germline CDR1 reads MNHNY; CDR2 reads SVGAGI (reference sequence). Trimming removed 5 bases from V and 5 bases from J, with 13 bases in between. The CDR3 contains 13 residues. This chain's CDR3 is CASSAWTQNEQYF. The CDR3 DNA sequence: TGTGCCAGCAGTGCCTGGACTCAAAACGAGCAGTACTTC.

This chain links TRBV5-4 with TRBJ1-6; D uncertain. V was shortened by 3 bases and J by 5 bases, with 12 bases between the two germline ends. CDR3 length equals 15 residues. The V gene's germline CDR1 is SGHNT and CDR2 YYREEE (reference sequence). The CDR3 DNA is TGTGCCAGCAGCTACCTAACCGGGGATAATTCACCCCTCCACTTT. Protein product: CASSYLTGDNSPLHF.

This rearrangement joins TRBV29-1 to TRBJ2-7; perhaps TRBD1 as D (5 bases). Between the trimmed V and J ends, which lost 4 bases and 2 bases, there was a span of 15 bases. Germline V CDR1 and CDR2: SQVTM, ANQGSEA. The CDR3 totals 14 residues. The chain's CDR3 is CSVVPRARPYEQYF. The CDR3, as DNA: TGCAGCGTTGTTCCCAGGGCGAGGCCCTACGAGCAGTACTTC.

The chain employs TRBV18 and TRBJ2-3, with 8 bases aligning to TRBD1. V dropped 3 bases and J dropped 8; count of bases not matched to a gene: 7. CDR1 and CDR2 (germline): KGHSH, LQKENI. CDR3 size: 14 residues. The CDR3 sequence is CASSPGQVQGTQYF. As DNA, the CDR3 is TGTGCCAGCTCACCGGGACAGGTGCAAGGTACGCAGTATTTT. The full variable domain, in which reference TRBV18 and TRBJ2-3 provide the parts outside the CDR3, is NAGVMQNPRHLVRRRGQEARLRCSPMKGHSHVYWYRQLPEEGLKFMVYLQKENIIDESGMPKERFSAEFPKEGPSILRIQQVVRGDSAAYFCASSPGQVQGTQYFGPGTRLTVL.

This clone was recorded a few times. The chain couples TRBV6-5 to TRBJ1-1, with no clear D. The CDR3 has 14 amino acids. Trimming cost V 2 bases and J 1 base, with 8 bases left between them. Germline CDR1 reads MNHEY; CDR2 reads SVGAGI. CDR3 nucleotides: TGTGCCAGCAGTTACGGGCACAGGAACACTGAAGCTTTCTTT. Amino acids: CASSYGHRNTEAFF.

This clone turned up a few times. The chain joins TRBV5-1 to TRBJ1-1, with TRBD1 matching 8 bases. J gave up 5 bases and V 4 bases, and 13 bases lay outside the gene matches. There are 16 residues in the CDR3. Germline loops: CDR1 SGHRS, CDR2 YFSETQ. CDR3 sequence reads: CASSPNSPGQGTEAFF. The DNA of the CDR3 is TGCGCCAGCAGCCCGAATAGCCCCGGACAGGGTACTGAAGCTTTCTTT. Variable domain in full (rest from reference TRBV5-1 and TRBJ1-1): KAGVTQTPRYLIKTRGQQVTLSCSPISGHRSVSWYQQTPGQGLQFLFEYFSETQRNKGNFPGRFSGRQFSNSRSEMNVSTLELGDSALYLCASSPNSPGQGTEAFFGQGTRLTVV.

This clone appeared a few times. V and J are TRBV28 and TRBJ2-7; D is perhaps TRBD2 (5 bases). CDR3 length equals 12 residues. Germline V CDR1 and CDR2: MDHEN, SYDVKM. Trimming shortened V by 4 bases and J by 11 bases, and 15 bases separated the two germline ends. DNA of the CDR3: TGTGCCAGCAGTTCGGACTCTTTGGGGAAGTACTTC. It is translated as CASSSDSLGKYF.

The sample holds a few counts of this clone. The chain uses TRBV4-1 and TRBJ1-1; 8 bases line up with TRBD1. After removal of 4 bases from V and 5 bases from J, the junction contained 15 bases not matched to a gene. This CDR3 contains 17 residues. Germline loops: CDR1 MGHRA, CDR2 YSYEKL. The CDR3 here is CASSPTGQEKHLTEAFF. The CDR3 DNA is TGCGCCAGCAGCCCTACGGGACAGGAGAAACATTTGACTGAAGCTTTCTTT.

This clone was detected only a few times. The rearrangement links TRBV25-1 to TRBJ1-1; D unresolved. Germline values: CDR1 MGHDK, CDR2 SYGVNS. V lost 2 bases and J lost 1, with 8 bases in between. The CDR3 runs to 14 residues. CDR3 region: CASSERHANTEAFF. The CDR3 region has the DNA TGTGCCAGCAGTGAACGACACGCGAACACTGAAGCTTTCTTT.